This T cell receptor beta chain was recovered during a study of cytomegalovirus exposure and HLA in healthy donors. TCRdb keeps only in-frame clones here, not all; method: immunoSEQ multiplex PCR. Of 95,000 to 150,000 clones listed, roughly 87% are singletons. Regarding this clone: Its antigen remains unknown.

The study, taken as a whole, reports: TCR sequences were mostly rare, though some public TCRs occurred in many donors. The authors listed 164 TCR beta chains as cytomegalovirus-associated.

The receptor comes from a woman between 18 and 29 years old in good health and CMV-seronegative. Sequenced: PBMCs.

The CDR3: CASSGTGVSSPLHF. Written as DNA, the CDR3 is TGTGCCAGCAGTGGTACAGGGGTTAGTTCACCCCTCCACTTT. The chain uses TRBV25-1 and TRBJ1-6; 7 nucleotides line up with TRBD1. Germline CDR1 is MGHDK and CDR2 is SYGVNS. CDR3 size: 14 residues. Trimming removed 4 bases from V and 9 bases from J; junction bases left unmatched: 6. Supplemented by reference TRBV25-1 and TRBJ1-6, the full variable domain reads EADIYQTPRYLVIGTGKKITLECSQTMGHDKMYWYQQDPGMELHLIHYSYGVNSTEKGDLSSESTVSRIRTEHFPLTLESARPSHTSQYLCASSGTGVSSPLHFGNGTRLTVT.